The 7 T cell receptor beta chains presented below share a single source sample, sequenced in a study of patients and donors after allogeneic stem cell transplantation. TCRdb re-analysed the RT-PCR reads in MiXCR, keeping a single row per CDR3 protein. The sample lists roughly 880,000 distinct CDR3 sequences, roughly 17% occurring once. Specimen: blood, either unsorted or a sorted T cell fraction (not recorded which). The source is a human donor who was either an allogeneic HSCT recipient or a stem cell or donor lymphocyte infusion donor (not recorded which). It is not recorded whose cells these are; they may come from a transplant donor.

The chain uses TRBV5-1 and TRBJ1-2, with TRBD1 matching over 7 bases. Trimming at V came to 0 bases and at J to 4 bases, leaving 6 bases not matched to a gene. The germline CDR1 and CDR2 sequences are SGHRS and YFSETQ. This CDR3 has 15 residues. CDR3 in DNA: TGCGCCAGCAGCTTGGGAAACCGGGACAGCTATGGCTACACCTTC. Its translation: CASSLGNRDSYGYTF.

The CDR3, as DNA: TGTGCCTTCCAAGAGGGAGCTAACTATGGCTACACCTTC. It specifies CAFQEGANYGYTF. This sequence joins TRBV30 and TRBJ1-2; no clear D gene. V dropped 7 bases and J dropped 0 bases, with 12 bases sitting between them. The CDR3 extends over 13 amino acids. Germline lookup yields CDR1 GTSNPN and CDR2 SVGIG (reference sequence).

This clonotype was counted only a few times. The chain links TRBV24-1 to TRBJ2-6, with 7 bases fitting TRBD1. V shed 3 bases and J 2 bases; nucleotides not matched to a gene: 3. The V gene's germline CDR1 is KGHDR and CDR2 SFDVKD. The CDR3 is 16 amino acids. The CDR3 spells CATSDPTGTGANVLTF. CDR3 DNA: TGTGCCACCAGTGATCCGACAGGGACTGGGGCCAACGTCCTGACTTTC.

A few counts support this clonotype. J is TRBJ1-2 and V is TRBV29-1; 7 nucleotides line up with TRBD1. The CDR3 sequence is 14 residues long. V was clipped by 7 bases and J by 2 bases; unmatched bases: 10. Germline V CDR1 and CDR2: SQVTM, ANQGSEA. Here the CDR3 reads CSAGGWTGNYGYTF. The CDR3 DNA is TGCAGCGCTGGGGGGTGGACAGGAAACTATGGCTACACCTTC.

Written as DNA, the CDR3 is TGCAGCGGGACCAGGGGGCCGGGGTACAATGAGCAGTTCTTC. This encodes CSGTRGPGYNEQFF. V and J are TRBV29-1 and TRBJ2-1; TRBD1 agrees at 8 bases. Germline CDR1 and CDR2: SQVTM and ANQGSEA. With 7 bases clipped from V and 4 bases from J, the junction kept 9 bases outside the gene matches. This CDR3 is 14 amino acids long.

This rearrangement joins TRBV24-1 to TRBJ1-5; no clear D gene. Trimming removed 5 bases from V and 6 bases from J, with 10 bases in between. The germline gives CDR1 KGHDR, CDR2 SFDVKD. The CDR3 contains 13 residues. The CDR3 region is CATSASGSQPQHF. The CDR3 DNA reads as TGTGCCACCAGTGCATCGGGATCTCAGCCCCAGCATTTT.

This clonotype was seen only a few times. The chain combines TRBV20-1 with TRBJ2-7, with 7 bases lining up with TRBD1. CDR1 and CDR2 from the germline V gene are DFQATT and SNEGSKA (reference sequence). The CDR3 totals 15 residues. The ends lost 1 base at V and 2 bases at J; junction bases unmatched: 8. The DNA for the CDR3 is TGCAGTGCTAGAGCCCGCGAGGGGGCCGCCTACGAGCAGTACTTC. Residues: CSARAREGAAYEQYF.